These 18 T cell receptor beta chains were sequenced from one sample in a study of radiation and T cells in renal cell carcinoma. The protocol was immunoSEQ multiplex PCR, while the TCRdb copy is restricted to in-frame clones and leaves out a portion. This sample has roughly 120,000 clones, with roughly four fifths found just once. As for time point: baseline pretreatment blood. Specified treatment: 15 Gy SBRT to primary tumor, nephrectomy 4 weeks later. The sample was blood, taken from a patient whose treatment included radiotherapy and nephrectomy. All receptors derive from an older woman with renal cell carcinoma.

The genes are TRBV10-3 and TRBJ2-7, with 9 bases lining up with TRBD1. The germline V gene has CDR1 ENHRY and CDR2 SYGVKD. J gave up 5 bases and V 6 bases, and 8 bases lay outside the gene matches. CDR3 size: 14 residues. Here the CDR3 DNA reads TGTGCCATCAGCCGGACAGGGGATGAGGACGAGCAGTACTTC. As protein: CAISRTGDEDEQYF.

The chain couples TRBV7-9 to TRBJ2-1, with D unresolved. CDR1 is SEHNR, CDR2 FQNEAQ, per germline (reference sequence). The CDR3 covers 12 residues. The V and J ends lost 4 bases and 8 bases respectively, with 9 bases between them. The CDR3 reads CASSSTSDEQFF. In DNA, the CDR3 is TGTGCCAGCAGCTCCACCTCGGATGAGCAGTTCTTC. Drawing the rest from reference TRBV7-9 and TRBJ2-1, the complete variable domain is DTGVSQNPRHKITKRGQNVTFRCDPISEHNRLYWYRQTLGQGPEFLTYFQNEAQLEKSRLLSDRFSAERPKGSFSTLEIQRTEQGDSAMYLCASSSTSDEQFFGPGTRLTVL.

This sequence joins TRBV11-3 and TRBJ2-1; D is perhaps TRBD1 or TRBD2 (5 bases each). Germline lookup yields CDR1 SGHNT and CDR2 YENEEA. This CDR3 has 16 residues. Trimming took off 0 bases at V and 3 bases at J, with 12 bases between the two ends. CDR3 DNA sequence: TGTGCCAGCAGCTTAGAAGGGAAGGGGAGCTACAATGAGCAGTTCTTC. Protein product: CASSLEGKGSYNEQFF.

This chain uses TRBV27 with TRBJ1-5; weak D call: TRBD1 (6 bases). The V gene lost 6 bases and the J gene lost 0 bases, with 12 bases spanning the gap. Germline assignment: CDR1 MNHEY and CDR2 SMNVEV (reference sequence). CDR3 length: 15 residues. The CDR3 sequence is CASRPHRVSNQPQHF. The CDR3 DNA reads TGTGCCAGCAGGCCTCACAGGGTTAGCAATCAGCCCCAGCATTTT.

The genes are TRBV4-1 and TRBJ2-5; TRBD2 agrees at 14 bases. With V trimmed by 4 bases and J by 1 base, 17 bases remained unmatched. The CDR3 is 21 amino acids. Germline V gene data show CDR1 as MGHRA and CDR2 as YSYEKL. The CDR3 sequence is CASSPRLAGGTRTGGQETQYF. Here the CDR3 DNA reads TGCGCCAGCAGCCCCCGACTAGCGGGGGGGACCCGTACCGGGGGCCAAGAGACCCAGTACTTC.

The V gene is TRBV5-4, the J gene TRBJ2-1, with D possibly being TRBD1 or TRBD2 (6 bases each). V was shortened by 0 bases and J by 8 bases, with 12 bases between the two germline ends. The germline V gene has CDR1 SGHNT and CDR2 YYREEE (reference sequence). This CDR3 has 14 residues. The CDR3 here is CASSLAGAEDEQFF. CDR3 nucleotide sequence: TGTGCCAGCAGCTTGGCGGGGGCAGAAGATGAGCAGTTCTTC.

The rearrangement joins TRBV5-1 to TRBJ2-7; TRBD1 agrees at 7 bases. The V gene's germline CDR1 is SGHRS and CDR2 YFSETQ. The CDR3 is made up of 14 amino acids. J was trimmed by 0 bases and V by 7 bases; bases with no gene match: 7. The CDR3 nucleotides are TGCGCCAGCGGGACCGACAGGGTCTCCTACGAGCAGTACTTC. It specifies CASGTDRVSYEQYF.

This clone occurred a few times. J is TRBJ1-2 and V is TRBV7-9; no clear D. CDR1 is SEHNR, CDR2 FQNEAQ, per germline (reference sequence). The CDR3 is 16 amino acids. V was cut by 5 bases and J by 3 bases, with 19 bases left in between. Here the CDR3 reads CASSLGMSDNHYGYTF. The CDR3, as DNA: TGTGCCAGCAGCCTAGGGATGAGCGACAACCACTATGGCTACACCTTC.

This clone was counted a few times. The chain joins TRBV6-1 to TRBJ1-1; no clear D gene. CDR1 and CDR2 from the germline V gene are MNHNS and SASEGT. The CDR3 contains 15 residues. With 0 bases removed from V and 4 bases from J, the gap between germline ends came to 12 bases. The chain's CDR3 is CASSEAREVGTEAFF. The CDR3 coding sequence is TGTGCCAGCAGTGAAGCGCGGGAGGTCGGCACTGAAGCTTTCTTT.

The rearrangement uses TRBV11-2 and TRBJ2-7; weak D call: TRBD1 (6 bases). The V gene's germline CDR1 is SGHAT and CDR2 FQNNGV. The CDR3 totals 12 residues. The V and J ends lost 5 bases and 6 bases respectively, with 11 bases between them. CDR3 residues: CASSLRGFEQYF. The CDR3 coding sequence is TGTGCCAGCAGCCTGAGGGGGTTCGAGCAGTACTTC.

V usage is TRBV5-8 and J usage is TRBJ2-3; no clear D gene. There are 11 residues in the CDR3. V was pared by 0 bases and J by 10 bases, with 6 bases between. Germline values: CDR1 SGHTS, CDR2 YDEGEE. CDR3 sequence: CASSLGGAQYF. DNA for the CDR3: TGTGCCAGCAGCTTGGGTGGCGCGCAGTATTTT.

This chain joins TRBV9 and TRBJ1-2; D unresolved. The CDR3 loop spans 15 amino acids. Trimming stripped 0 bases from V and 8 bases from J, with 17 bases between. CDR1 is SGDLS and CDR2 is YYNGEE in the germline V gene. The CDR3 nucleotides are TGTGCCAGCAGCGTAGAACCACAGCCCTTGTGGGGCTACACCTTC. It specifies CASSVEPQPLWGYTF.

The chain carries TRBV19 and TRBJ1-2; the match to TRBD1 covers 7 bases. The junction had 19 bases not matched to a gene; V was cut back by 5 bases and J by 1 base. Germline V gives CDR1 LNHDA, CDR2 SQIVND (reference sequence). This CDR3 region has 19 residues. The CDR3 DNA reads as TGTGCCAGTAGTGCCTCAACCCCTGGGACAGCCCTTTTTAACTATGGCTACACCTTC. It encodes CASSASTPGTALFNYGYTF.

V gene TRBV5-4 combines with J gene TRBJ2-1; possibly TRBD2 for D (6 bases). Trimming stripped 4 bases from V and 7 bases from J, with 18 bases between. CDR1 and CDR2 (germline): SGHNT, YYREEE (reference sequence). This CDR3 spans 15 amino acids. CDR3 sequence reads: CASSGRTTPNNEQFF. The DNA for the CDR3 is TGTGCCAGCAGCGGGAGGACCACCCCCAATAATGAGCAGTTCTTC.

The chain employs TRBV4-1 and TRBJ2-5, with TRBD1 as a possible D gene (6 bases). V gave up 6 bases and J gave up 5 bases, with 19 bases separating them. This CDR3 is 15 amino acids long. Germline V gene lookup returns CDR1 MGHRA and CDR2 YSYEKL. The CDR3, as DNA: TGCGCCAGCAGGGCAGGGGCGCTCTCATTGGAGACCCAGTACTTC. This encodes CASRAGALSLETQYF.

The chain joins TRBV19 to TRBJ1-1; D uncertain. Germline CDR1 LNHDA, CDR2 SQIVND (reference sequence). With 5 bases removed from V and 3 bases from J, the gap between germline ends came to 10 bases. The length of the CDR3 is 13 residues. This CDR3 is CASSYTFYTEAFF. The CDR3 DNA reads TGTGCCAGTAGTTACACGTTCTACACTGAAGCTTTCTTT.

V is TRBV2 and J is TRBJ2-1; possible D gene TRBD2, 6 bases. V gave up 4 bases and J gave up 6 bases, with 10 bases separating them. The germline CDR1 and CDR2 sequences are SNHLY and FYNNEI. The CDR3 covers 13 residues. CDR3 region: CASSGRGPNEQFF. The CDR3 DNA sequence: TGTGCCAGCAGTGGGAGGGGCCCCAATGAGCAGTTCTTC. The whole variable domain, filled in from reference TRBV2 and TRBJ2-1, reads EPEVTQTPSHQVTQMGQEVILRCVPISNHLYFYWYRQILGQKVEFLVSFYNNEISEKSEIFDDQFSVERPDGSNFTLKIRSTKLEDSAMYFCASSGRGPNEQFFGPGTRLTVL.

DNA for the CDR3: TGCAGCGCAGGGACAGGGGACACTGAAGCTTTCTTT. Its translation: CSAGTGDTEAFF. V gene TRBV29-1 combines with J gene TRBJ1-1; 10 nucleotides align to TRBD1. V was clipped by 7 bases and J by 3 bases; unmatched bases: 2. Germline CDR1 is SQVTM and CDR2 is ANQGSEA. The CDR3 contains 12 residues. The full variable domain, completed using reference TRBV29-1 and TRBJ1-1, is SAVISQKPSRDICQRGTSLTIQCQVDSQVTMMFWYRQQPGQSLTLIATANQGSEATYESGFVIDKFPISRPNLTFSTLTVSNMSPEDSSIYLCSAGTGDTEAFFGQGTRLTVV.